This TCR beta chain was sequenced during a study of cytomegalovirus exposure and HLA in healthy donors. Whole-study context: There were some 81 million unique TCRs (from HLA-typed donors) in an early data release.

The PCR made use of 60 Vbeta and 13 Jbeta primers. The method was immunoSEQ multiplex PCR; TCRdb's version includes in-frame clones alone and lacks a portion of them. Found here are around 170,000 clones, under 80% of them singletons; the top ten hold about 2.5%. As concerns this clone: The target antigen is unknown.

The CDR3 totals 15 residues. The junction had 6 bases not matched to a gene; V was cut back by 3 bases and J by 3 bases. The V gene's germline CDR1 is LNHDA and CDR2 SQIVND (reference sequence). General observations from the study: TCR beta chains numbering more than 150 were designated cytomegalovirus-associated. In a later analysis, TCR association rates varied by HLA locus: DRB1 most, HLA-C fewest. Reports state that TCR beta sequences accurately predicted most subjects' HLA-A and HLA-B alleles.

Sequencing input: PBMCs. The rearrangement uses TRBV19 and TRBJ2-7, with 9 bases identical to TRBD1. This receptor was taken from a woman aged 25 to 39 in good health and CMV-seropositive. CDR3 protein: CASSIRTGEFYEQYF. DNA for the CDR3: TGTGCCAGTAGTATTCGGACAGGGGAATTCTACGAGCAGTACTTC.